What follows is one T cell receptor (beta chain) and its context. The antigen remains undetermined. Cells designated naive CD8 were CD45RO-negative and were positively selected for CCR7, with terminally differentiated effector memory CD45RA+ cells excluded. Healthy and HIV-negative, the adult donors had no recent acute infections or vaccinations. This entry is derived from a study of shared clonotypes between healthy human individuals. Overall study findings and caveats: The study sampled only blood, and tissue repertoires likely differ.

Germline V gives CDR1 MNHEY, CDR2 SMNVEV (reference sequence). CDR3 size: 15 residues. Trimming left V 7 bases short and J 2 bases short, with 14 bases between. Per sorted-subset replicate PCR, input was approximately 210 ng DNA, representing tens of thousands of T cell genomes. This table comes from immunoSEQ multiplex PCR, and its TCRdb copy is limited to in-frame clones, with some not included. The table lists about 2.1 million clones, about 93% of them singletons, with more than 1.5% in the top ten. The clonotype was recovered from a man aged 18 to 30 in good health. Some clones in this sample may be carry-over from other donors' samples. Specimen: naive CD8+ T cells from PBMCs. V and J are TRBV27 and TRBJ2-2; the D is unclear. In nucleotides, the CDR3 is TGTGCCAGCAAGGGAATTGGACCAAACACCGGGGAGCTGTTTTTT. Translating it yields CASKGIGPNTGELFF.